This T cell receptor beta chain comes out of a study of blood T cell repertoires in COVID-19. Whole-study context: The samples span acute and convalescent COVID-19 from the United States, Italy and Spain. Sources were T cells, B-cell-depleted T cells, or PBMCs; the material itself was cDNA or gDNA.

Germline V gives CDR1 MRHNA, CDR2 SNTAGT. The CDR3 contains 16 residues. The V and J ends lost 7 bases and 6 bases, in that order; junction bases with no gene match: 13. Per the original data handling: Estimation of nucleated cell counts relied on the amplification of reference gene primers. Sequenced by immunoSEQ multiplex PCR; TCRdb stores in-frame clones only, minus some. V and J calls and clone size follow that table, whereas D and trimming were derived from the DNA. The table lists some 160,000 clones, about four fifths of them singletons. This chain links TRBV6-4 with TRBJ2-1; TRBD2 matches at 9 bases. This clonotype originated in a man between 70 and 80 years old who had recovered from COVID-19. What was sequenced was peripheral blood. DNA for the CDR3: TGTGCCAGCACCCCGCCTGCAGCGGGAGGCAGCAATGAGCAGTTCTTC. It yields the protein CASTPPAAGGSNEQFF.